The sequence of this TCR beta chain was determined in a study of blood T cell repertoires in COVID-19. Overall study: Nucleic acid was either cDNA or gDNA, and it came from T cells, B-cell-depleted T cells, or PBMCs.

Cohorts were assigned according to the clinical history that participants reported. Donors in Cohort 3 who had recovered were those with two negative PCRs, healthcare professional clearance, or resolution of their symptoms. Sequencing used immunoSEQ multiplex PCR; TCRdb keeps in-frame clones, though not all of them. This table holds 170,000 or so clones, 70% to 80% found once. Germline-derived CDR1 and CDR2 are LGHDT and YNNKEL (reference sequence). The CDR3 sequence is 15 residues long. With V trimmed by 2 bases and J by 3 bases, 2 bases remained unmatched. This clone appeared once. The material sequenced was PBMCs or T cells enriched from blood (not recorded which). The chain joins TRBV3-1 (or the pseudogene TRBV3-2) to TRBJ2-1; TRBD2 agrees at 9 bases. The clonotype was recovered from a woman in her forties or fifties who had recovered from COVID-19. The CDR3 coding sequence is TGTGCCAGCAGCCAACTAGCGGGAAGCTACAATGAGCAGTTCTTC. As protein: CASSQLAGSYNEQFF.